The clone carrying this T cell receptor beta chain is a singleton in its sample. Its antigen is not known. This specimen belongs to a study of CD8 T cells in Susac syndrome. Study findings and constraints: Expansion of Susac CD8+ clones peaked in TEMRA cells and in active patients.

Random hexamers were used to reverse transcribe an amount of about 0.45 to 1 ug RNA. The TCR beta CDR3 was amplified by immunoSEQ multiplex PCR across 54 Vbeta, 13 Jbeta. TCRdb called the immunoSEQ multiplex PCR reads again in MiXCR, with one record for every CDR3 protein. Of 100,000 to 150,000 distinct CDR3 sequences listed, 90% to 95% are singletons. The authors sequenced TCR beta from blood CD8+ and CD4+ T cells. Diagnostic criteria defined recently for definite or probable disease were met by the Susac syndrome patients. Material: CD8+ T cells from PBMCs. This clonotype was sampled from a human donor with Susac syndrome.

CDR3 DNA sequence: TGCGCCAGCAGCCCCGACGGGAGGGTTGGGAATGAGCAGTTCTTC. As protein: CASSPDGRVGNEQFF. V and J are TRBV4-3 and TRBJ2-1, with 8 bases aligning to TRBD2. V shed 4 bases, J shed 7 bases, and the junction held 9 bases outside the gene matches. Germline V CDR1 and CDR2: LGHNA, YSLEER. CDR3 length equals 15 residues.